This passage covers 29 T cell receptor beta chains from one sample sequenced in a study of T cells in Graves' hyperthyroidism and ophthalmopathy. Regions amplified from RNA transcripts were the TCR beta CDR3 regions. HTBI primers were used for first-round RT-PCR of the TCR CDR3. TCRdb recomputed calls from the multiplex PCR reads with MiXCR, one row per CDR3 protein. This sample has roughly 500,000 distinct CDR3 sequences; roughly 13% occur once, and the top ten carry 5.8%. The sequenced material came from blood. These TCRs come from a woman in her 30s with Graves' hyperthyroidism that later progressed to Graves' ophthalmopathy.

There are many counts of this clonotype. The chain uses TRBV27 and TRBJ1-5, with 11 bases identical to TRBD1. In germline, CDR1 is MNHEY, CDR2 SMNVEV (reference sequence). J gave up 0 bases and V 5 bases, and 12 bases lay outside the gene matches. The CDR3 covers 19 residues. The CDR3 DNA reads TGTGCCAGCAGTCCGCGGAGGGGACAGGGGGAGATTAGCAATCAGCCCCAGCATTTT. Residues: CASSPRRGQGEISNQPQHF.

This clonotype was detected ten times or more. The CDR3 protein is CASSVIQDPTSGYTF. CDR3 coding DNA: TGCGCCAGCAGTGTAATCCAGGACCCAACGAGCGGCTACACCTTC. The rearrangement links TRBV5-1 to TRBJ1-2; D unclear. This CDR3 comprises 15 residues. Trimming removed 5 bases from V and 8 bases from J, with 22 bases in between. CDR1 SGHRS and CDR2 YFSETQ come from the germline V gene.

This clonotype was observed many times. The CDR3 loop is CSPEGLAGETQYF. The DNA for the CDR3 is TGCAGCCCTGAGGGACTAGCTGGAGAGACCCAGTACTTC. The V gene is TRBV29-1, the J gene TRBJ2-5; 9 positions match TRBD2. Germline V gene lookup returns CDR1 SQVTM and CDR2 ANQGSEA. After removal of 8 bases from V and 4 bases from J, the junction contained 8 bases not matched to a gene. The CDR3 contains 13 residues.

This chain joins TRBV12-3 or TRBV12-4 and TRBJ1-3, with D possibly being TRBD1 (6 bases). The CDR3 is 12 amino acids. Trimming left V 8 bases short and J 12 bases short, with 17 bases between. The CDR3 sequence is CASGGEGMLIYF. CDR3 in DNA: TGTGCCAGCGGGGGCGAAGGGATGCTCATATATTTT.

The chain has TRBV2 and TRBJ2-1, with 11 positions matching TRBD2. The CDR3 runs to 15 residues. With 8 bases clipped from V and 6 bases from J, the junction kept 9 bases outside the gene matches. The germline CDR1 and CDR2 sequences are SNHLY and FYNNEI. CDR3 sequence (DNA): TGTGCCAGCGGCCTGACTAGCGGGGCGCTCAATGAGCAGTTCTTC. Translation: CASGLTSGALNEQFF.

This clonotype was counted once. Sequence at one end of the junction differs from germline and may be a read error. This chain uses TRBV16 with TRBJ1-2; D gene ambiguous. There are 15 residues in the CDR3. Per the germline V gene, CDR1 is KGHSY and CDR2 is FQNENV. In DNA form, the CDR3 reads TGTGCCAGCATCCAATTAATCGGTATCCACTATGGCTACACCTTC. This gives the protein CASIQLIGIHYGYTF.

This clonotype was seen at least ten times. This rearrangement joins TRBV7-2 to TRBJ1-1, with 10 bases lining up with TRBD1. CDR1 SGHTA and CDR2 FQGNSA come from the germline V gene. J gave up 0 bases and V 5 bases, and 21 bases lay outside the gene matches. The CDR3 covers 21 residues. The CDR3 region has the DNA TGTGCCAGCAGCCATCTCCCGGGACAGGGGTGGGGACCTATTATGAACACTGAAGCTTTCTTT. Translation gives CASSHLPGQGWGPIMNTEAFF. Based on the CDR3 plus reference TRBV7-2 and TRBJ1-1, the full variable domain is GAGVSQSPSNKVTEKGKDVELRCDPISGHTALYWYRQSLGQGLEFLIYFQGNSAPDKSGLPSDRFSAERTGGSVSTLTIQRTQQEDSAVYLCASSHLPGQGWGPIMNTEAFFGQGTRLTVV.

This clonotype has only a few counts. The chain is built from TRBV20-1 and TRBJ2-7, with TRBD2 matching 10 bases. V was pared by 3 bases and J by 2 bases, with 4 bases of the junction left unmatched. Germline CDR1 is DFQATT and CDR2 is SNEGSKA (reference sequence). CDR3 size: 14 residues. The DNA for the CDR3 is TGCAGTGCTAGCACTAGCGGGGAAACCTACGAGCAGTACTTC. This translates into CSASTSGETYEQYF.

This clonotype has at least ten counts. The genes are TRBV6-1 and TRBJ2-3; D not resolved. This CDR3 spans 15 amino acids. V was clipped by 7 bases and J by 2 bases, with 16 bases between them. CDR1 and CDR2 from the germline V gene are MNHNS and SASEGT. The CDR3 reads CASNGDLPFTDTQYF. CDR3 bases: TGTGCCAGCAATGGGGATCTACCTTTCACAGATACGCAGTATTTT.

This clonotype was detected only a few times. The chain links TRBV5-5 to TRBJ1-3; TRBD1 aligns across 8 bases. The V gene's germline CDR1 is SGHKS and CDR2 YYEKEE (reference sequence). V lost 5 bases to trimming and J lost 4 bases; unmatched junction nucleotides: 11. The CDR3 has 16 residues. The DNA of the CDR3 is TGTGCCAGCAGACCGGGACAGGCACCTGGGGGAAACACCATATATTTT. Protein: CASRPGQAPGGNTIYF.

This clonotype was observed a few times. V and J are TRBV11-2 and TRBJ1-1; the D gene is possibly TRBD1 (5 bases). Looked up from germline, CDR1 is SGHAT and CDR2 is FQNNGV. Trimming took off 5 bases at V and 10 bases at J, with 20 bases between the two ends. The CDR3 has 14 residues. The CDR3 protein is CASSPGAEVVVAFF. The CDR3 nucleotides are TGTGCCAGCAGCCCCGGGGCTGAGGTTGTGGTAGCTTTCTTT. Full variable domain (remainder filled in from reference TRBV11-2 and TRBJ1-1): EAGVAQSPRYKIIEKRQSVAFWCNPISGHATLYWYQQILGQGPKLLIQFQNNGVVDDSQLPKDRFSAERLKGVDSTLKIQPAKLEDSAVYLCASSPGAEVVVAFFGQGTRLTVV.

This clonotype occurred a few times. The chain links TRBV20-1 to TRBJ2-3; 8 bases match TRBD2. The CDR3 has 15 residues. In germline, CDR1 is DFQATT, CDR2 SNEGSKA (reference sequence). Germline trimming cut 3 bases from V and 1 base from J; bases unmatched to any gene: 6. CDR3 nucleotide sequence: TGCAGTGCTAGGGGAGGACTAGCCGGCACAGATACGCAGTATTTT. It specifies CSARGGLAGTDTQYF.

This clonotype was recorded many times. This chain uses TRBV24-1 with TRBJ2-1, with D perhaps TRBD2 (6 bases). V was shortened by 9 bases and J by 7 bases, with 9 bases between the two germline ends. The CDR3 sequence is 11 residues long. Germline V lookup: CDR1 KGHDR, CDR2 SFDVKD. In DNA form, the CDR3 reads TGTGCCACCGGGGCGGGAAATGAGCAGTTCTTC. Its translation: CATGAGNEQFF.

This clonotype was counted many times. The chain employs TRBV5-1 and TRBJ1-4; D uncertain. Deletions cut 3 bases from V and 8 bases from J, with 20 bases between. The V gene's germline CDR1 is SGHRS and CDR2 YFSETQ. The CDR3 sequence is 16 residues long. In DNA, the CDR3 is TGCGCCAGCAGCTCGGGCGGGTCTTCCGGAAGGGAAAAACTGTTTTTT. Translating it yields CASSSGGSSGREKLFF.

This clonotype appeared many times. J is TRBJ2-1 and V is TRBV27; D unresolved. Per the germline V gene, CDR1 is MNHEY and CDR2 is SMNVEV (reference sequence). V lost 3 bases and J lost 0, with 18 bases in between. There are 18 residues in the CDR3. CDR3: CASSFLREVWSSYNEQFF. CDR3 bases: TGTGCCAGCAGTTTCCTCCGAGAGGTTTGGAGCTCCTACAATGAGCAGTTCTTC.

This clonotype was observed a handful of times. The chain couples TRBV6-2 or TRBV6-3 to TRBJ2-1; tentative D call: TRBD2 (6 bases). This CDR3 spans 17 amino acids. Germline assignment: CDR1 MNHEY and CDR2 SVGEGT. The germline V and J ends were trimmed by 7 bases and 8 bases, with 27 bases remaining between them. In nucleotides, the CDR3 is TGTGCCAGCACCCGTCTCTTCCGGGACTTGAATAGGGATGAGCAGTTCTTC. Translating it yields CASTRLFRDLNRDEQFF.

This clonotype showed up many times. The genes are TRBV28 and TRBJ1-2; D remains ambiguous. Trimming removed 5 bases at V and 0 bases at J, with 7 bases between. The germline gives CDR1 MDHEN, CDR2 SYDVKM. This CDR3 spans 13 amino acids. CDR3 residues: CASSRLSNYGYTF. The CDR3, as DNA: TGTGCCAGCAGTCGGCTGTCTAACTATGGCTACACCTTC.

This clonotype turned up a few times. A much larger clone lies a single base off, so this may be a read error. The CDR3 spells CASSRPGLAGVQTRYF. The CDR3 DNA reads as TGTGCCAGCAGCAGACCGGGACTAGCGGGAGTTCAGACCCGGTACTTC. The chain employs TRBV11-3 and TRBJ2-5; 14 bases line up with TRBD2. Germline loops: CDR1 SGHNT, CDR2 YENEEA. The CDR3 contains 16 residues.

This clonotype was counted between two and nine times. The DNA of the CDR3 is TGTGCCAGCCCCCGACTTAAAGCTTTCTTT. It translates to CASPRLKAFF. This chain connects TRBV27 to TRBJ1-1, with no clear D. Germline values: CDR1 MNHEY, CDR2 SMNVEV (reference sequence). Trimming stripped 8 bases from V and 9 bases from J, with 10 bases between. The CDR3 covers 10 residues.

In this sample, this clonotype turned up many times. The chain carries TRBV2 and TRBJ2-2, with TRBD1 matching over 7 bases. Germline lookup yields CDR1 SNHLY and CDR2 FYNNEI. CDR3 size: 14 residues. The V gene end was trimmed by 10 bases and the J gene end by 4 bases; junction bases not matched to a gene: 9. CDR3 loop: CAITPGTATGELFF. CDR3 coding DNA: TGTGCCATAACACCAGGGACAGCCACCGGGGAGCTGTTTTTT.

This clonotype was counted at least ten times. The chain joins TRBV7-8 to TRBJ2-1; the D gene could be TRBD1 or TRBD2 (6 bases each). This CDR3 has 18 residues. In germline, CDR1 is SGHVS, CDR2 FQNEAQ. The V and J ends lost 4 bases and 1 base respectively, with 20 bases between them. In DNA, the CDR3 is TGTGCCAGCAGCTCCCTAGGGGGGAAAGGGTTTTCCTACAATGAGCAGTTCTTC. Its translation: CASSSLGGKGFSYNEQFF.

The sample holds many counts of this clonotype. The chain employs TRBV7-2 and TRBJ2-2; no clear D gene. The CDR3 is 15 residues long. Trimming took off 1 base at V and 0 bases at J, with 6 bases between the two ends. The germline V gene encodes CDR1 SGHTA and CDR2 FQGNSA. CDR3 sequence reads: CASSLVGPNTGELFF. The DNA of the CDR3 is TGTGCCAGCAGCTTAGTAGGGCCGAACACCGGGGAGCTGTTTTTT.

The chain links TRBV27 to TRBJ2-7; TRBD1 is a possible D gene (6 bases). CDR3 size: 13 residues. V was pared by 5 bases and J by 7 bases, with 15 bases between. CDR1 and CDR2 (germline): MNHEY, SMNVEV (reference sequence). The CDR3 nucleotides are TGTGCCAGCAGTATCCCGTTGAGGGGGGAGCAGTACTTC. Translating gives CASSIPLRGEQYF.

This clonotype was seen a single time. A much larger clone sits a single nucleotide away, making a read error possible. The chain recombines TRBV30 with TRBJ2-5, with D hard to call. Germline lookup yields CDR1 GTSNPN and CDR2 SVGIG (reference sequence). V lost 8 bases and J lost 5, with 18 bases in between. The CDR3 is 13 amino acids. The CDR3 DNA is TGTGCCCAAGGTCCCGGGTACGCTGAGACCCAGTACTTC. Its translation: CAQGPGYAETQYF.

This chain joins TRBV12-3 or TRBV12-4 and TRBJ2-1; TRBD2 agrees at 12 bases. This CDR3 contains 15 residues. J was trimmed by 9 bases and V by 5 bases; bases with no gene match: 8. In DNA form, the CDR3 reads TGTGCCAGCAGTGCGGGACTAGCGGGCCGGTCTGAGCAGTTCTTC. This encodes CASSAGLAGRSEQFF.

This clonotype has only a few counts. This sequence joins TRBV19 and TRBJ1-5, with D perhaps matching TRBD1 (5 bases). Germline-derived CDR1 and CDR2 are LNHDA and SQIVND (reference sequence). This CDR3 is 13 amino acids long. Trimming shortened V by 5 bases and J by 6 bases, and 11 bases separated the two germline ends. The CDR3 coding sequence is TGTGCCAGTAGTCCCTCCGACAGTCAGCCCCAGCATTTT. This gives the protein CASSPSDSQPQHF.

The table lists this clonotype with a few counts. This rearrangement joins TRBV6-1 to TRBJ1-1, with D perhaps matching TRBD1 (5 bases). The V end lost 11 bases, the J end lost 6 bases, and 19 bases lay between the germline ends. Germline CDR1 MNHNS, CDR2 SASEGT. CDR3 size: 13 residues. CDR3 DNA sequence: TGTGCCTGTAGGGACGTCCAGCCTTCTGAAGCTTTCTTT. Protein sequence: CACRDVQPSEAFF.

At least ten counts were recorded for this clonotype. The chain combines TRBV11-3 with TRBJ1-2; D uncertain. CDR3 length equals 14 residues. The germline gives CDR1 SGHNT, CDR2 YENEEA. Trimming cost V 0 bases and J 4 bases, with 9 bases left between them. The CDR3 is CASSLDPDVYGYTF. The CDR3 region has the DNA TGTGCCAGCAGCTTAGATCCGGACGTCTATGGCTACACCTTC.

This clonotype was recorded many times. This CDR3 is CASSRGGEGYTF. Written as DNA, the CDR3 is TGTGCCAGCAGTAGGGGAGGGGAAGGCTACACCTTC. The V and J genes are TRBV27 and TRBJ1-2, with D tentatively TRBD1 (5 bases). Trimming left V 5 bases short and J 8 bases short, with 12 bases between. Germline assignment: CDR1 MNHEY and CDR2 SMNVEV (reference sequence). The CDR3 contains 12 residues.